This T cell receptor beta chain was found in a study of blood T cell repertoires in COVID-19. Cohorts were based on clinical histories the participants reported. Cohort 3 recovery required two negative PCRs, clearance, or symptom resolution. Original methodology: Reference gene primer amplification yielded estimated nucleated cell counts. The protocol was immunoSEQ multiplex PCR, while the TCRdb copy is restricted to in-frame clones and leaves out a portion. From that table come the V and J calls and clone size; the DNA was used to work out D and trimming. The sample shows a few hundred thousand clones, more than 85% of them seen only once. The receptor's source is a woman between 45 and 65 years old who had recovered from COVID-19. Sequencing input: PBMCs or T cells enriched from blood (not recorded which).

For the CDR3, the DNA is TGTGCCATCAGTGATACTGACAGGGGAAACACTGAAGCTTTCTTT. Its protein is CAISDTDRGNTEAFF. The chain links TRBV10-3 to TRBJ1-1, with 8 bases identical to TRBD1. The V gene's germline CDR1 is ENHRY and CDR2 SYGVKD. The CDR3 totals 15 residues. V shed 3 bases, J shed 2 bases, and the junction held 5 bases outside the gene matches.